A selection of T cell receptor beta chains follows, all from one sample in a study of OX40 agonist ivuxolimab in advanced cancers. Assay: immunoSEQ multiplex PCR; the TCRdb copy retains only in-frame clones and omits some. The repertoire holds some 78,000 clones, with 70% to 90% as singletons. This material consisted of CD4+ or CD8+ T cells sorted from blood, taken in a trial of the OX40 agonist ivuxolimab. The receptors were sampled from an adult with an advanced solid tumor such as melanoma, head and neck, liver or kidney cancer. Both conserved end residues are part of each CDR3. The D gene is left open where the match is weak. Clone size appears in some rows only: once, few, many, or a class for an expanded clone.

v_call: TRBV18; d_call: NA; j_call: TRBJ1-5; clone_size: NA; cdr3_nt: TGTGCCAGCTCACCACGAGGGCGGACGGTGAGCAATCAGCCCCAGCATTTT; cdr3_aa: CASSPRGRTVSNQPQHF
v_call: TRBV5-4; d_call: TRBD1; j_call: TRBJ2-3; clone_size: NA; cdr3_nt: TGTGCCAGCAGCCCGGCGGGACAGGGGGCATATACGCAGTATTTT; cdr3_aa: CASSPAGQGAYTQYF
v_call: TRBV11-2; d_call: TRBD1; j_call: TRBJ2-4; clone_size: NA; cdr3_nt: TGTGCCAGCGCCGGGACAGTCAAAAACATTCAGTACTTC; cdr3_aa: CASAGTVKNIQYF
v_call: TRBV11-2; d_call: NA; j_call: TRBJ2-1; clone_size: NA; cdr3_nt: TGTGCCAGCAGCTTACCGTCGGTAGTGTCCCCCTACAATGAGCAGTTCTTC; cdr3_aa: CASSLPSVVSPYNEQFF
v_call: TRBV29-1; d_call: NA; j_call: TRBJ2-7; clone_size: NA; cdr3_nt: TGCAGCGTTGCTAGCATACAGGGCCTACCCTACGAGCAGTACTTC; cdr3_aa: CSVASIQGLPYEQYF
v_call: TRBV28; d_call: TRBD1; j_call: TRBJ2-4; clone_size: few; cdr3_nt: TGTGCCAGTCTTCCGGGACAGGGGCGGATAGCCAAAAACATTCAGTACTTC; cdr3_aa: CASLPGQGRIAKNIQYF
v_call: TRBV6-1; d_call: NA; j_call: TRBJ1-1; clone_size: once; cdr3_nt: TGTGCCAGCAGTGCGGACTGGCTTGAAGCTTTCTTT; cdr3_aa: CASSADWLEAFF
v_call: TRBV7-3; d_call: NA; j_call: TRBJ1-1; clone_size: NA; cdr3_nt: TGTGCCAGCAGCGATATGTTGGGGGCTCTGAATACTGAAGCTTTCTTT; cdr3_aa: CASSDMLGALNTEAFF
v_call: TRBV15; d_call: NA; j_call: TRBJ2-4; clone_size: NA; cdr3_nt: TGTGCCACCAGCGGATACCCACTAGCCAAAAACATTCAGTACTTC; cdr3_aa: CATSGYPLAKNIQYF
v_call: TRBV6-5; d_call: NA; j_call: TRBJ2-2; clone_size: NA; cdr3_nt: TGTGCCAGCAGTCCGACCCAGGCGAACACCGGGGGGCTGTTTTTT; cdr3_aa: CASSPTQANTGGLFF
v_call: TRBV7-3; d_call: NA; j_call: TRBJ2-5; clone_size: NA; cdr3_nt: TGTGCCAGCAGCTTAGGAAGCCAAGAGACCCAGTACTTC; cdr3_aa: CASSLGSQETQYF
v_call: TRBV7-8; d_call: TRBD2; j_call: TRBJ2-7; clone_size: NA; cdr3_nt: TGTGCCAGCAGCTCCCTTTCCGGGACTAGCGGAGTTTTCTCCTACGAGCAGTACTTC; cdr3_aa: CASSSLSGTSGVFSYEQYF
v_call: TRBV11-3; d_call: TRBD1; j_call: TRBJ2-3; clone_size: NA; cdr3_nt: TGTGCCAGCAGCTTAGAACAGGGGGCTATTAGCACAGATACGCAGTATTTT; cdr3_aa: CASSLEQGAISTDTQYF
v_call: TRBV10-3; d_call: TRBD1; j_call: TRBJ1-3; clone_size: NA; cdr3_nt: TGTGCCATCAGTGACCGGACAGGGGGAAACACCATATATTTT; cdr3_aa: CAISDRTGGNTIYF
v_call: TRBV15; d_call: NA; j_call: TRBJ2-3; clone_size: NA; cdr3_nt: TGTGCCACCAGCAGAGAGGGGGATACGCAGTATTTT; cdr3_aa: CATSREGDTQYF
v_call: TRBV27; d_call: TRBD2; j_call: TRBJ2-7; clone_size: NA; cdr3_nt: TGTGCCAGCAGTTGGACTAGCGGCGCCTACGAGCAGTACTTC; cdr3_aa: CASSWTSGAYEQYF
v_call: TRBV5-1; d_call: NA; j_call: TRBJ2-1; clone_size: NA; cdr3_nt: TGCGCCAGCAGCCACGGACAGGGAGGGAATGAGCAGTTCTTC; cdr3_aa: CASSHGQGGNEQFF
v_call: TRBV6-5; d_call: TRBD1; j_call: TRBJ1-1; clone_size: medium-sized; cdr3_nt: TGTGCCAGCAGTAGACAGGGGACTGAAGCTTTCTTT; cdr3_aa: CASSRQGTEAFF
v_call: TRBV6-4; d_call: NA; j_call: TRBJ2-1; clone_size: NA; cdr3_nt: TGTGCCAGCAGTGATGAGGGGATGGCCCCCAATGAGCAGTTCTTC; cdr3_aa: CASSDEGMAPNEQFF
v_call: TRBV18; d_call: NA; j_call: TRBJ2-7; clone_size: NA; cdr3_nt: TGTGCCAGCTCACAGCGAGGGACGTCCTACGAGCAGTACTTC; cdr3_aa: CASSQRGTSYEQYF
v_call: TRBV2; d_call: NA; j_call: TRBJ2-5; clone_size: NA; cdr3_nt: TGTGCCAGCAGTGAAAGGCCGACCCAAGAGACCCAGTACTTC; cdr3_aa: CASSERPTQETQYF